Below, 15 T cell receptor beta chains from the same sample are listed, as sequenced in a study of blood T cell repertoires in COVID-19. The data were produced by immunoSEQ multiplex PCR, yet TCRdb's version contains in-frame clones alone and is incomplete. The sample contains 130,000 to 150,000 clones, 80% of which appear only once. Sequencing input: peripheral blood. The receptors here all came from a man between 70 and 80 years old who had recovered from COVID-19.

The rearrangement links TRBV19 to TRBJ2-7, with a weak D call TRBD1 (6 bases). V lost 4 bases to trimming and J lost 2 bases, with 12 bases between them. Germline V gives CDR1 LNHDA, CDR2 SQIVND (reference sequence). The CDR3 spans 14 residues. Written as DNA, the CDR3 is TGTGCCAGTAGTACCTCTCGACAGGCCTACGAGCAGTACTTC. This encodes CASSTSRQAYEQYF. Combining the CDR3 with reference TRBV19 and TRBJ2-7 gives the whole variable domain DGGITQSPKYLFRKEGQNVTLSCEQNLNHDAMYWYRQDPGQGLRLIYYSQIVNDFQKGDIAEGYSVSREKKESFPLTVTSAQKNPTAFYLCASSTSRQAYEQYFGPGTRLTVT.

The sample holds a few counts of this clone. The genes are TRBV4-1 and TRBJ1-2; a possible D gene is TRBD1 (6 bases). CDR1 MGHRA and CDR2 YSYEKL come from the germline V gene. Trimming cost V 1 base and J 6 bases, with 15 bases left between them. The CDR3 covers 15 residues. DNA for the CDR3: TGCGCCAGCAGCCAAGTTGGCAGGGGCCGAGATGGCTACACCTTC. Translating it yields CASSQVGRGRDGYTF.

CDR3 region: CASSSLAGVEVPYEQYF. As DNA, the CDR3 is TGTGCCAGTAGCAGCCTAGCGGGAGTAGAAGTTCCCTACGAGCAGTACTTC. The gene calls are TRBV19 and TRBJ2-7, with TRBD2 matching over 10 bases. Trimming at V came to 6 bases and at J to 2 bases, leaving 13 bases not matched to a gene. CDR1 LNHDA and CDR2 SQIVND come from the germline V gene (reference sequence). The CDR3 has 17 residues.

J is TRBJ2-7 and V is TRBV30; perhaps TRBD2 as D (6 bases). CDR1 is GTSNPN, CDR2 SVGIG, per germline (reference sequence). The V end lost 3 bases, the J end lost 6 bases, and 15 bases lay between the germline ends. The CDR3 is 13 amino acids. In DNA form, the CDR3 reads TGTGCCTGGAGCTTACGGGGGTACGCCGAGCAGTACTTC. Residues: CAWSLRGYAEQYF.

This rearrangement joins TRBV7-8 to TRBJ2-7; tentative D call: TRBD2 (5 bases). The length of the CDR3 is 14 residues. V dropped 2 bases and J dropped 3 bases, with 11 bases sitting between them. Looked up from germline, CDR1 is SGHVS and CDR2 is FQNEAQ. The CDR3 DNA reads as TGTGCCAGCAGCTTAACGGGATCTTACTACGAGCAGTACTTC. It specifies CASSLTGSYYEQYF.

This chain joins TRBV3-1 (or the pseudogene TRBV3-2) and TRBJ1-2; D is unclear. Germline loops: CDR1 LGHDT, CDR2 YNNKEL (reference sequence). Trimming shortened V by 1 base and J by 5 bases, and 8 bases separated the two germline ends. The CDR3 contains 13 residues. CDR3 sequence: CASSQGAQYGYTF. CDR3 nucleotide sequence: TGTGCCAGCAGCCAAGGGGCGCAGTATGGCTACACCTTC.

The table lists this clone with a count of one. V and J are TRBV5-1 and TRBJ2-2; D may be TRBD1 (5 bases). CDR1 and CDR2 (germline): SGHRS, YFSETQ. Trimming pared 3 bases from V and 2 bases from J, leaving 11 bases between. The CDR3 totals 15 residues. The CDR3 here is CASSSTTANTGELFF. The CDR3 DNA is TGCGCCAGCAGCTCAACGACAGCCAACACCGGGGAGCTGTTTTTT. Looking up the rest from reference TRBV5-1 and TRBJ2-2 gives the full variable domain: KAGVTQTPRYLIKTRGQQVTLSCSPISGHRSVSWYQQTPGQGLQFLFEYFSETQRNKGNFPGRFSGRQFSNSRSEMNVSTLELGDSALYLCASSSTTANTGELFFGEGSRLTVL.

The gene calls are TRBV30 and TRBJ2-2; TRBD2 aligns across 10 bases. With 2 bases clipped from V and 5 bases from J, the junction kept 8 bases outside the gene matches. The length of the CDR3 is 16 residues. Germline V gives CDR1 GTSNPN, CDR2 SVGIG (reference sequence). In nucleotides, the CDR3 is TGTGCCTGGAGTTCCCTAGCGGGAGAAGGAACCGGGGAGCTGTTTTTT. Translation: CAWSSLAGEGTGELFF.

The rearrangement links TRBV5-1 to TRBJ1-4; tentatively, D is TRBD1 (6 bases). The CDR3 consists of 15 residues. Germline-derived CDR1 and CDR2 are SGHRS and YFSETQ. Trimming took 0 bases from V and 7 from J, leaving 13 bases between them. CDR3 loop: CASSLGQGYGEKLFF. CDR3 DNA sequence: TGCGCCAGCAGCTTGGGGCAGGGGTACGGTGAAAAACTGTTTTTT.

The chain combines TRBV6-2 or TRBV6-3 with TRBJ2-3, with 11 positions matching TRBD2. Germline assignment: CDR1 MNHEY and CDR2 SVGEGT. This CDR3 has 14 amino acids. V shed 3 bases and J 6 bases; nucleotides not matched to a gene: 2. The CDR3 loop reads CASSYPSGRDTQYF. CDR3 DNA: TGTGCCAGCAGTTATCCTAGCGGGAGGGATACGCAGTATTTT.

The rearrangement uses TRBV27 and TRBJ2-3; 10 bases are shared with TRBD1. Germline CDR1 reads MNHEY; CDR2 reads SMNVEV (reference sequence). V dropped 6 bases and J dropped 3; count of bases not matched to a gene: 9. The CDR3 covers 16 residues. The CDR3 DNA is TGTGCCAGCAGGGACGCCGGGACAGGGGCTACAGATACGCAGTATTTT. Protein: CASRDAGTGATDTQYF.

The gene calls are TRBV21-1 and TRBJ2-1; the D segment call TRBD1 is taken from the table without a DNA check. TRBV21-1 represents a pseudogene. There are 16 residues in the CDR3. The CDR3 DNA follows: TGTGCCAGCAGCAAACGGGTAGGGGGCCGGGTGAATGAGCAGTTCTTC. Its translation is CASSKRVGGRVNEQFF.

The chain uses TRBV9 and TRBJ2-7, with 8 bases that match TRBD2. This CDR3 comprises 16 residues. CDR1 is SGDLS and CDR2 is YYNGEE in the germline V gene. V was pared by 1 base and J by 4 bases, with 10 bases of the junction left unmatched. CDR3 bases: TGTGCCAGCAGCGTACACCGCGCGGGGGGCCTTTACGAGCAGTACTTC. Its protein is CASSVHRAGGLYEQYF.

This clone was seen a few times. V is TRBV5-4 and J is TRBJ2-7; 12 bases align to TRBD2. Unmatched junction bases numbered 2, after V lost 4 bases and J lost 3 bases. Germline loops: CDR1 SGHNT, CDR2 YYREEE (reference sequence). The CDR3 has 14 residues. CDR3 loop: CASSETSGSYEQYF. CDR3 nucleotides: TGTGCCAGCAGCGAGACTAGCGGGAGCTACGAGCAGTACTTC.

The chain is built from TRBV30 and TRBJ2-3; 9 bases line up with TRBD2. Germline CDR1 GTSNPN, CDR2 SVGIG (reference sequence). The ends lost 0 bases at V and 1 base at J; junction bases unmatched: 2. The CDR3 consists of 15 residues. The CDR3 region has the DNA TGTGCCTGGAGTGTCGCGGGGGGGCGCACAGATACGCAGTATTTT. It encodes CAWSVAGGRTDTQYF.